These 17 T cell receptor beta chains were sequenced from one sample in a study of cytomegalovirus exposure and HLA in healthy donors. Vbeta (60) and Jbeta (13) primers were used in the PCR. Here immunoSEQ multiplex PCR was the method, and the copy in TCRdb shows in-frame clones only, minus some. The repertoire consists of around 280,000 clones, with around 90% occurring once and the leading ten covering about 2%. The sample taken for sequencing was PBMCs. These receptor sequences come from a woman between 18 and 29 years old in good health and CMV-seronegative.

The rearrangement uses TRBV5-1 and TRBJ2-5, with a possible D match to TRBD2 (6 bases). The CDR3 extends over 18 amino acids. The V gene's germline CDR1 is SGHRS and CDR2 YFSETQ. V was clipped by 2 bases and J by 2 bases, with 22 bases between them. The CDR3, as DNA: TGCGCCAGCAGCTTTAGGACCGATTTGGGGGGTGCTCAAGAGACCCAGTACTTC. Encoded protein: CASSFRTDLGGAQETQYF.

On this clone itself: One end of the junction does not line up with germline, which may come from a read error. The V call is TRBV7-7, the J call TRBJ1-1; no reliable D call. The CDR3 extends over 14 amino acids. Per germline, CDR1 SSHAT and CDR2 FNYEAQ (reference sequence). CDR3 sequence (DNA): TGTGCTAGCAGCTTAGCTCCAACCGACAATATAGCTTTCTTT. It specifies CASSLAPTDNIAFF.

The chain joins TRBV27 to TRBJ2-1; 11 positions match TRBD2. V was clipped by 5 bases and J by 4 bases; unmatched bases: 1. The CDR3 has 14 residues. The germline V gene has CDR1 MNHEY and CDR2 SMNVEV (reference sequence). The CDR3 region is CASSPSGGYNEQFF. CDR3 nucleotides: TGTGCCAGCAGTCCTAGCGGGGGGTACAATGAGCAGTTCTTC.

The rearrangement uses TRBV7-3 and TRBJ2-3, with 9 bases fitting TRBD2. Germline V gene data show CDR1 as SGHTA and CDR2 as FQGTGA. V trimming: 2 bases; J trimming: 1 base; junction bases outside the gene matches: 7. The CDR3 totals 17 residues. CDR3 amino acids: CASSLGRGGLGTDTQYF. Here the CDR3 DNA reads TGTGCCAGCAGCTTAGGGCGGGGGGGCCTCGGCACAGATACGCAGTATTTT.

The chain has TRBV5-6 and TRBJ2-1, with TRBD2 identical over 12 bases. V was pared by 7 bases and J by 3 bases, with 2 bases of the junction left unmatched. The length of the CDR3 is 14 residues. CDR1 is SGHDT and CDR2 is YYEEEE in the germline V gene. CDR3: CASLAGGLYNEQFF. The CDR3 bases are TGTGCCAGCCTAGCGGGGGGGCTCTACAATGAGCAGTTCTTC. Full variable domain (outside the CDR3, taken from reference TRBV5-6 and TRBJ2-1): DAGVTQSPTHLIKTRGQQVTLRCSPKSGHDTVSWYQQALGQGPQFIFQYYEEEERQRGNFPDRFSGHQFPNYSSELNVNALLLGDSALYLCASLAGGLYNEQFFGPGTRLTVL.

The V and J genes are TRBV2 and TRBJ1-2, with no clear D. V dropped 2 bases and J dropped 4 bases, with 11 bases sitting between them. The CDR3 extends over 14 amino acids. Germline V CDR1 and CDR2: SNHLY, FYNNEI. Here the CDR3 reads CASSETRQSYGYTF. CDR3 DNA sequence: TGTGCCAGCAGTGAAACGAGACAAAGCTATGGCTACACCTTC.

The chain uses TRBV4-2 and TRBJ1-4; the D gene is possibly TRBD1 (5 bases). The CDR3 is 15 residues long. The germline V gene encodes CDR1 LGHNA and CDR2 YNFKEQ. Between the trimmed V and J ends, which lost 1 base and 5 bases, there was a span of 11 bases. The CDR3 spells CASSQGGGINEKLFF. The CDR3 DNA follows: TGTGCCAGCAGCCAAGGGGGCGGGATAAATGAAAAACTGTTTTTT.

This clone has a single count. The genes are TRBV27 and TRBJ2-1; weak D call: TRBD2 (6 bases). In germline, CDR1 is MNHEY, CDR2 SMNVEV (reference sequence). Trimming cost V 5 bases and J 3 bases, with 17 bases left between them. CDR3 length: 16 residues. The CDR3 sequence: CASSPPRRGNYNEQFF. The CDR3 coding sequence is TGTGCCAGCAGTCCCCCTAGGAGGGGTAACTACAATGAGCAGTTCTTC.

Only one count was recorded for this clone. V gene TRBV18 combines with J gene TRBJ1-5, with D possibly matching TRBD1 (5 bases). Germline values: CDR1 KGHSH, CDR2 LQKENI. V was shortened by 3 bases and J by 1 base, with 10 bases between the two germline ends. The CDR3 extends over 15 amino acids. The CDR3: CASSPRGGSNQPQHF. CDR3 sequence (DNA): TGTGCCAGCTCACCTCGGGGGGGGAGCAATCAGCCCCAGCATTTT.

The V gene is TRBV25-1, the J gene TRBJ1-3; D uncertain. This CDR3 spans 15 amino acids. V lost 3 bases to trimming and J lost 4 bases, with 13 bases between them. The V gene's germline CDR1 is MGHDK and CDR2 SYGVNS. The CDR3 spells CASSDPVAGGNTIYF. For the CDR3, the DNA is TGTGCCAGCAGTGACCCAGTAGCGGGGGGAAACACCATATATTTT. The whole variable domain, remainder taken from reference TRBV25-1 and TRBJ1-3, is EADIYQTPRYLVIGTGKKITLECSQTMGHDKMYWYQQDPGMELHLIHYSYGVNSTEKGDLSSESTVSRIRTEHFPLTLESARPSHTSQYLCASSDPVAGGNTIYFGEGSWLTVV.

V usage is TRBV2 and J usage is TRBJ2-2; 12 positions match TRBD2. The CDR3 runs to 18 residues. Germline CDR1 is SNHLY and CDR2 is FYNNEI. Unmatched junction bases numbered 6, after V lost 2 bases and J lost 2 bases. The CDR3 region has the DNA TGTGCCAGCAGTGAACCGACTAGCGGGGGCTCTAACACCGGGGAGCTGTTTTTT. Translation gives CASSEPTSGGSNTGELFF. The full variable domain, in which reference TRBV2 and TRBJ2-2 provide the parts outside the CDR3, is EPEVTQTPSHQVTQMGQEVILRCVPISNHLYFYWYRQILGQKVEFLVSFYNNEISEKSEIFDDQFSVERPDGSNFTLKIRSTKLEDSAMYFCASSEPTSGGSNTGELFFGEGSRLTVL.

The gene calls are TRBV7-3 and TRBJ1-1, with 10 bases identical to TRBD1. The CDR3 runs to 13 residues. V dropped 5 bases and J dropped 7; count of bases not matched to a gene: 4. In germline, CDR1 is SGHTA, CDR2 FQGTGA. The CDR3: CASSRDRGFEAFF. The CDR3 DNA is TGTGCCAGCAGCCGGGACAGGGGATTTGAAGCTTTCTTT.

This clone was picked up a small number of times. The chain recombines TRBV5-4 with TRBJ1-1, with 8 bases lining up with TRBD1. This CDR3 is 15 amino acids long. With 3 bases clipped from V and 1 base from J, the junction kept 5 bases outside the gene matches. Germline V gene lookup returns CDR1 SGHNT and CDR2 YYREEE (reference sequence). The CDR3 DNA reads as TGTGCCAGCAGCTGGACAACAGGGGGGAACACTGAAGCTTTCTTT. Protein: CASSWTTGGNTEAFF.

The J gene is TRBJ2-4, the V gene TRBV6-6; 12 bases fit TRBD2. The length of the CDR3 is 15 residues. V shed 4 bases and J 8 bases; nucleotides not matched to a gene: 6. CDR1 and CDR2 (germline): MNHNY, SVGAGI (reference sequence). The CDR3 spells CASSSSGGAGDIQYF. The DNA for the CDR3 is TGTGCCAGCAGTTCTAGCGGGGGGGCGGGTGACATTCAGTACTTC.

The gene calls are TRBV13 and TRBJ2-5, with 8 bases matching TRBD2. The tail of the sequence fits TRBJ2-7 better, so the J call may be wrong. The CDR3 loop spans 17 amino acids. The germline CDR1 and CDR2 sequences are PRHDT and FYEKMQ (reference sequence). The CDR3 bases are TGTGCCAGCAGCTTTGGGGGTCTAAGCGGGGGATCCTACGAGCAGTACTTC. Translation gives CASSFGGLSGGSYEQYF.

The genes are TRBV6-5 and TRBJ1-2; D may be TRBD1 (6 bases). Trimming shortened V by 0 bases and J by 10 bases, and 9 bases separated the two germline ends. The CDR3 has 12 residues. Germline V lookup: CDR1 MNHEY, CDR2 SVGAGI. The CDR3 DNA follows: TGTGCCAGCAGTTACTCGGCAGGGGTCTACACCTTC. The encoded protein is CASSYSAGVYTF.

The gene calls are TRBV30 and TRBJ1-5; TRBD1 aligns across 8 bases. The V gene end was trimmed by 2 bases and the J gene end by 9 bases; junction bases not matched to a gene: 6. Germline V CDR1 and CDR2: GTSNPN, SVGIG (reference sequence). This CDR3 has 13 residues. In DNA form, the CDR3 reads TGTGCCTGGAGTACAGGGGGTCCGCGGCCCCAGCATTTT. It specifies CAWSTGGPRPQHF.